This TCR beta chain is drawn from a study of blood T cell repertoires in COVID-19. Study-level information: The United States, Italy and Spain supplied acute and convalescent COVID-19 samples.

Across roughly 25 US areas, participants ranged in age from about 18 to 89 years. Donors were grouped by their self-reported clinical history. CDR3 size: 16 residues. The V gene lost 0 bases and the J gene lost 1 base, with 12 bases spanning the gap. Germline values: CDR1 LGHNA, CDR2 YSLEER. In the original analysis: Researchers report that nucleated cell counts were estimated from reference gene primer amplification. Sequencing used immunoSEQ multiplex PCR; TCRdb keeps in-frame clones, though not all of them. The V and J calls and the clone size are those of that table, but D and trimming were determined from the DNA. The sample consists of 140,000 to 150,000 clones, about nine tenths of them appearing once.

The sequencing sample was made of PBMCs or T cells enriched from blood (not recorded which). The receptor's source is a man aged 50 to 60 who had recovered from COVID-19. This chain connects TRBV4-3 to TRBJ2-5, with TRBD2 as a possible D gene (6 bases). The CDR3 nucleotides are TGCGCCAGCAGCCAAGATGGAGCGGGCCCCCAAGAGACCCAGTACTTC. Translating gives CASSQDGAGPQETQYF.